One and the same sample provided the 26 T cell receptor beta chains below, sequenced in a study of molecular identifiers for immune sequencing clone quantification. One entry per CDR3 protein results from TCRdb running MiXCR on the PCR reads. This repertoire shows about 640,000 distinct CDR3 sequences, 15% to 20% found once; its top ten account for about 0.9%. The sample was naive CD8+ T cells from blood, with Jurkat cell RNA spiked in. The subset here: FACS-sorted CD8+CD4-CCR7+CD45RA+ naive T cells. The receptors were gathered from a human donor in good health. Some libraries in this study had Jurkat cell RNA spiked in.

Many counts were recorded for this clonotype. V is TRBV12-3 or TRBV12-4 and J is TRBJ2-3; perhaps D is TRBD1 or TRBD2 (5 bases each). The V gene lost 5 bases and the J gene lost 4 bases, with 19 bases spanning the gap. This CDR3 contains 16 residues. The CDR3 reads CASSGAKIGNPDTQYF. The CDR3 DNA is TGTGCCAGCAGTGGGGCCAAGATCGGGAACCCAGATACGCAGTATTTT.

This clonotype was found many times. V usage is TRBV12-3 or TRBV12-4 and J usage is TRBJ2-3; TRBD1 aligns across 7 bases. The ends lost 4 bases at V and 2 bases at J; junction bases unmatched: 12. CDR3 length equals 17 residues. CDR3 coding DNA: TGTGCCAGCAGTTACCAGACAGGGTTATATTTCACAGATACGCAGTATTTT. Its translation: CASSYQTGLYFTDTQYF.

This clonotype came up many times. The V gene is TRBV4-1, the J gene TRBJ1-5, with TRBD1 identical over 10 bases. The V gene's germline CDR1 is MGHRA and CDR2 YSYEKL. This CDR3 has 17 residues. Germline trimming cut 1 base from V and 4 bases from J; bases unmatched to any gene: 7. In nucleotides, the CDR3 is TGCGCCAGCAGCCAAGTTAAATCGGGACAGGGGAATCAGCCCCAGCATTTT. This translates into CASSQVKSGQGNQPQHF.

This clonotype was seen at least ten times. V usage is TRBV10-2 and J usage is TRBJ1-1; 11 bases are shared with TRBD1. The length of the CDR3 is 14 residues. Germline CDR1 WSHSY, CDR2 SAAADI. The trim removed 6 bases at V and 4 bases at J, leaving 4 bases unmatched. The DNA of the CDR3 is TGCGCCAGCAGGGACGGGACAGGGGGCACTGAAGCTTTCTTT. Translation gives CASRDGTGGTEAFF.

This clonotype came up many times. The chain employs TRBV27 and TRBJ2-7; perhaps TRBD1 as D (6 bases). Germline loops: CDR1 MNHEY, CDR2 SMNVEV (reference sequence). CDR3 length: 15 amino acids. V was cut by 4 bases and J by 1 base, with 14 bases left in between. The CDR3 is CASSSRGVGSYEQYF. In DNA form, the CDR3 reads TGTGCCAGCAGTTCCAGGGGAGTAGGGTCCTACGAGCAGTACTTC.

This clonotype was detected a few times. The J gene is TRBJ2-5, the V gene TRBV7-8, with 11 bases matching TRBD2. J gave up 1 base and V 8 bases, and 9 bases lay outside the gene matches. The CDR3 covers 16 residues. The germline CDR1 and CDR2 sequences are SGHVS and FQNEAQ. CDR3 DNA sequence: TGTGCCAGCGGATTAGCGGGGGGGCGACCCCAAGAGACCCAGTACTTC. As protein: CASGLAGGRPQETQYF.

This clonotype occurred many times. The chain combines TRBV28 with TRBJ2-5; TRBD1 is a possible D gene (7 bases). Germline lookup yields CDR1 MDHEN and CDR2 SYDVKM. Trimming shortened V by 3 bases and J by 10 bases, and 12 bases separated the two germline ends. CDR3 length equals 12 residues. The CDR3 spells CASSFRGAIQYF. CDR3 in DNA: TGTGCCAGCAGTTTCAGGGGGGCGATCCAGTACTTC.

This chain joins TRBV4-2 and TRBJ1-2, with TRBD1 matching 9 bases. The CDR3 runs 15 residues. The ends lost 3 bases at V and 2 bases at J; junction bases unmatched: 4. The germline gives CDR1 LGHNA, CDR2 YNFKEQ. The CDR3 spells CASSQEQGANYGYTF. As DNA, the CDR3 is TGTGCCAGCAGCCAGGAACAGGGGGCGAACTATGGCTACACCTTC.

With respect to this clonotype: This may come from a read error, since a much larger clone is one base off. V and J are TRBV4-1 and TRBJ1-2; TRBD1 is a possible D gene (6 bases). V was shortened by 4 bases and J by 6 bases, with 18 bases between the two germline ends. Germline V CDR1 and CDR2: MGHRA, YSYEKL. The CDR3 is 15 residues long. The CDR3 protein is CASSPQVQGYHGYTF. CDR3 in DNA: TGCGCCAGCAGCCCGCAGGTACAGGGTTACCATGGCTACACCTTC.

This clonotype was picked up many times. This chain uses TRBV2 with TRBJ1-4, with D unclear. The CDR3 loop spans 14 amino acids. Germline V gives CDR1 SNHLY, CDR2 FYNNEI. Deletions cut 3 bases from V and 3 bases from J, with 8 bases between. CDR3 DNA sequence: TGTGCCAGCAGTGAGCCGCGGGCTAATGAAAAACTGTTTTTT. It encodes CASSEPRANEKLFF. Filled out from reference TRBV2 and TRBJ1-4, the complete variable domain reads EPEVTQTPSHQVTQMGQEVILRCVPISNHLYFYWYRQILGQKVEFLVSFYNNEISEKSEIFDDQFSVERPDGSNFTLKIRSTKLEDSAMYFCASSEPRANEKLFFGSGTQLSVL.

This clonotype has only a few counts. The rearrangement uses TRBV11-2 and TRBJ2-1; no reliable D call. The CDR3 covers 12 residues. Germline V gives CDR1 SGHAT, CDR2 FQNNGV. Trimming took off 7 bases at V and 0 bases at J, with 4 bases between the two ends. The CDR3 protein is CASMYSYNEQFF. The CDR3 DNA follows: TGTGCCAGCATGTACTCCTACAATGAGCAGTTCTTC.

Many counts were recorded for this clonotype. The V gene is TRBV6-5, the J gene TRBJ2-5, with 9 bases lining up with TRBD2. CDR3 length: 16 amino acids. Trimming took 0 bases from V and 4 from J; bases not matched to a gene: 6. Germline loops: CDR1 MNHEY, CDR2 SVGAGI. As DNA, the CDR3 is TGTGCCAGCAGTTACTCGAGTCTAGCGGGGAGAGAGACCCAGTACTTC. Translation gives CASSYSSLAGRETQYF.

Concerning this clonotype itself: A much larger clonotype is one base distant, so this may be a read error. This rearrangement joins TRBV13 to TRBJ2-7, with D possibly matching TRBD1 (6 bases). Per germline, CDR1 PRHDT and CDR2 FYEKMQ (reference sequence). The CDR3 contains 12 residues. The CDR3 nucleotides read TGTGTCAGCAGATCAAACAGGGACGAGCAGTACTTC. It encodes CVSRSNRDEQYF.

Worth noting for this clonotype: This could be a read error, since a much larger clone is one nucleotide away. A read error is likely, as this CDR3 ends without the conserved phenylalanine or tryptophan. The V and J genes are TRBV20-1 and TRBJ2-7, with TRBD2 matching over 7 bases. CDR3 length: 14 amino acids. With 2 bases clipped from V and 2 bases from J, the junction kept 6 bases outside the gene matches. The germline gives CDR1 DFQATT, CDR2 SNEGSKA (reference sequence). Here the CDR3 DNA reads TGCAGTGCTAGAAAGCGGGATACGACCTACGAGCAGTACTCC. Translated: CSARKRDTTYEQYS.

This clonotype was recorded many times. The junction shows a germline mismatch at one end, possibly a read error. The V gene is TRBV12-3 or TRBV12-4, the J gene TRBJ2-1, with 14 positions matching TRBD2. This CDR3 region has 18 residues. CDR3 sequence reads: CASSSGTSGGSSYNEQFF. CDR3 DNA sequence: TGCGCCAGCAGCTCCGGGACTAGCGGGGGAAGCTCCTACAATGAGCAGTTCTTC.

A few counts support this clonotype. V usage is TRBV6-2 or TRBV6-3 and J usage is TRBJ1-2, with D possibly being TRBD1 (5 bases). V lost 4 bases to trimming and J lost 8 bases, with 17 bases between them. Germline-derived CDR1 and CDR2 are MNHEY and SVGEGT. This CDR3 has 14 residues. CDR3 DNA: TGTGCCAGCAGTTCCGGACATTTTCTGCGGGGCTACACCTTC. This translates into CASSSGHFLRGYTF.

Comment on this clonotype: This likely traces to a read error, being one base from a far larger clone. CDR3 sequence (DNA): TGCGCCAGCAGCCACCGACAGGGCTACGAGCGGTACTTC. It yields the protein CASSHRQGYERYF. This sequence joins TRBV4-3 and TRBJ2-7; 7 bases agree with TRBD1. The CDR3 is 13 amino acids. From germline, CDR1 is LGHNA and CDR2 YSLEER.

On this clonotype: This clone may be a read error of a much larger clone one base away. The chain is built from TRBV12-3 or TRBV12-4 and TRBJ1-2; no firm D call. This CDR3 contains 12 residues. The CDR3 region has the DNA TGTGCCGGCAGTTTGTCAAACTATGGCTACACCTTC. It specifies CAGSLSNYGYTF.

This clonotype was picked up many times. The CDR3 reads CASSPWTGTNTGELFF. The DNA of the CDR3 is TGTGCCAGCAGCCCCTGGACAGGAACGAACACCGGGGAGCTGTTTTTT. The V call is TRBV5-4, the J call TRBJ2-2, with TRBD1 matching over 7 bases. CDR1 SGHNT and CDR2 YYREEE come from the germline V gene (reference sequence). V was pared by 4 bases and J by 0 bases, with 6 bases of the junction left unmatched. CDR3 length: 16 residues.

There are many counts of this clonotype. V usage is TRBV12-3 or TRBV12-4 and J usage is TRBJ2-5; TRBD2 aligns across 14 bases. This CDR3 contains 16 residues. With V trimmed by 4 bases and J by 5 bases, 6 bases remained unmatched. The CDR3 DNA reads as TGTGCCAGCAGTTCGGAGACTAGCGGGGGGGCGGAGACCCAGTACTTC. Translation: CASSSETSGGAETQYF.

This clonotype was seen repeatedly, ten times or more. J is TRBJ1-1 and V is TRBV20-1, with D possibly TRBD1 on 6 matching bases. Germline V gene sequence: CDR1 DFQATT, CDR2 SNEGSKA (reference sequence). There are 16 residues in the CDR3. V gave up 1 base and J gave up 2 bases, with 17 bases separating them. CDR3 loop: CSARAYTQGSNTEAFF. The CDR3 DNA reads TGCAGTGCTAGAGCCTACACACAGGGCTCCAACACTGAAGCTTTCTTT.

The chain combines TRBV6-2 or TRBV6-3 with TRBJ1-5; D is ambiguous. The V gene lost 8 bases and the J gene lost 1 base, with 12 bases spanning the gap. Germline V gives CDR1 MNHEY, CDR2 SVGEGT. This CDR3 has 14 residues. The CDR3 nucleotides read TGTGCCAGCGCCGGGAGTCTAAGCAATCAGCCCCAGCATTTT. Encoded protein: CASAGSLSNQPQHF.

This clonotype occurred many times. The chain is built from TRBV19 and TRBJ2-3; weak D call: TRBD2 (6 bases). Deletions cut 4 bases from V and 0 bases from J, with 8 bases between. Germline V gene lookup returns CDR1 LNHDA and CDR2 SQIVND (reference sequence). CDR3 length equals 14 residues. As DNA, the CDR3 is TGTGCCAGTAGTAACGGGGGAAGCACAGATACGCAGTATTTT. Its protein product is CASSNGGSTDTQYF. The full variable domain, its missing parts supplied by reference TRBV19 and TRBJ2-3, is DGGITQSPKYLFRKEGQNVTLSCEQNLNHDAMYWYRQDPGQGLRLIYYSQIVNDFQKGDIAEGYSVSREKKESFPLTVTSAQKNPTAFYLCASSNGGSTDTQYFGPGTRLTVL.

This clonotype was counted many times. The chain couples TRBV19 to TRBJ1-2; no firm D call. The CDR3 runs 13 residues. Germline values: CDR1 LNHDA, CDR2 SQIVND (reference sequence). V shed 2 bases and J shed 6 bases, with 10 bases lying between them. CDR3 in amino acids: CASSITPLNGYTF. For the CDR3, the DNA is TGTGCCAGTAGTATAACCCCTCTCAATGGCTACACCTTC.

This clonotype was seen more than once but under ten times. The chain uses TRBV5-4 and TRBJ1-6; D might be TRBD1 (5 bases). Per the germline V gene, CDR1 is SGHNT and CDR2 is YYREEE (reference sequence). V was pared by 4 bases and J by 0 bases, with 11 bases between. CDR3 length equals 16 residues. This CDR3 is CASSPDRYSYNSPLHF. DNA for the CDR3: TGTGCCAGCAGCCCTGACAGATACTCCTATAATTCACCCCTCCACTTT. Full variable domain (rest looked up from reference TRBV5-4 and TRBJ1-6): ETGVTQSPTHLIKTRGQQVTLRCSSQSGHNTVSWYQQALGQGPQFIFQYYREEENGRGNFPPRFSGLQFPNYSSELNVNALELDDSALYLCASSPDRYSYNSPLHFGNGTRLTVT.

This clonotype was recorded at least ten times. The chain has TRBV6-2 or TRBV6-3 and TRBJ2-5; no reliable D call. This CDR3 has 14 residues. Trimming took off 6 bases at V and 4 bases at J, with 15 bases between the two ends. Germline assignment: CDR1 MNHEY and CDR2 SVGEGT. CDR3 sequence: CASSRDIVSETQYF. In DNA, the CDR3 is TGTGCCAGCAGCCGCGACATTGTATCAGAGACCCAGTACTTC.